The rows below give T cell receptor beta chains drawn from one sample of a study of cytotoxic CD8 clonotypes in ibrutinib-treated CLL. Libraries were prepared by immunoSEQ multiplex PCR; TCRdb keeps only in-frame clonotypes and omits some of them. The table includes 20,000 to 25,000 clones, 65% to 75% detected once. Sequencing was performed on PBMCs, taken before ibrutinib treatment. These receptors were obtained from a human donor with chronic lymphocytic leukemia. Each CDR3 is given with its conserved first and last residue. D genes are given only for firm matches.

v_gene: TRBV7-9
d_gene: TRBD2
j_gene: TRBJ2-7
CDR3aa: CASSLARLAGTQQYF
CDR3nt: TGTGCCAGCAGCTTAGCCCGGCTAGCGGGAACCCAGCAGTACTTC

v_gene: TRBV11-2
d_gene: .
j_gene: TRBJ2-1
CDR3aa: CASSLVGQNEQFF
CDR3nt: TGTGCCAGCAGCTTAGTAGGACAAAATGAGCAGTTCTTC

v_gene: TRBV19
d_gene: TRBD2
j_gene: TRBJ2-7
CDR3aa: CASSKQAGGPSYEQYF
CDR3nt: TGTGCCAGTAGTAAACAAGCGGGAGGGCCCTCCTACGAGCAGTACTTC

v_gene: TRBV7-2
d_gene: .
j_gene: TRBJ2-7
CDR3aa: CASSVGWGAYEQYF
CDR3nt: TGTGCCAGCAGCGTCGGTTGGGGCGCTTACGAGCAGTACTTC

v_gene: TRBV7-6
d_gene: .
j_gene: TRBJ2-1
CDR3aa: CASSGGILYNEQFF
CDR3nt: TGTGCCAGCAGCGGCGGGATTCTCTACAATGAGCAGTTCTTC

v_gene: TRBV10-2
d_gene: TRBD2
j_gene: TRBJ2-7
CDR3aa: CASSEVGTTLASEYEQYF
CDR3nt: TGCGCCAGCAGTGAGGTTGGGACTACTCTAGCGTCCGAGTACGAGCAGTACTTC

v_gene: TRBV18
d_gene: TRBD1
j_gene: TRBJ1-3
CDR3aa: CASSPLSGTEIISGNTIYF
CDR3nt: TGTGCCAGCTCACCACTATCCGGGACAGAAATTATCTCTGGAAACACCATATATTTT

v_gene: TRBV5-4
d_gene: .
j_gene: TRBJ2-3
CDR3aa: CASSLRQGTQYF
CDR3nt: TGTGCCAGCAGCTTAAGGCAAGGTACGCAGTATTTT

v_gene: TRBV7-2
d_gene: TRBD2
j_gene: TRBJ2-1
CDR3aa: CASSELAGGPYNEQFF
CDR3nt: TGTGCCAGCAGCGAACTAGCGGGAGGACCCTACAATGAGCAGTTCTTC

v_gene: TRBV11-1
d_gene: TRBD2
j_gene: TRBJ2-5
CDR3aa: CASRPGRRLETQYF
CDR3nt: TGTGCCAGCAGGCCCGGGAGGCGACTGGAGACCCAGTACTTC